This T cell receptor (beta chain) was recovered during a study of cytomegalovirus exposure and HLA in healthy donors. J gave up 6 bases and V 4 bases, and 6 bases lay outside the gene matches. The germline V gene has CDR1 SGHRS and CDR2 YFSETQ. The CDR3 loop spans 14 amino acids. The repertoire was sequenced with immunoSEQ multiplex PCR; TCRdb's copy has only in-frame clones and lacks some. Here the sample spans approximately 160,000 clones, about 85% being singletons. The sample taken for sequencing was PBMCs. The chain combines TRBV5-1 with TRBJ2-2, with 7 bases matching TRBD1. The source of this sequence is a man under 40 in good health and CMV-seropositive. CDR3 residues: CASSPRGQSGELFF. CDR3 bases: TGCGCCAGCAGCCCTCGGGGACAGTCCGGGGAGCTGTTTTTT.